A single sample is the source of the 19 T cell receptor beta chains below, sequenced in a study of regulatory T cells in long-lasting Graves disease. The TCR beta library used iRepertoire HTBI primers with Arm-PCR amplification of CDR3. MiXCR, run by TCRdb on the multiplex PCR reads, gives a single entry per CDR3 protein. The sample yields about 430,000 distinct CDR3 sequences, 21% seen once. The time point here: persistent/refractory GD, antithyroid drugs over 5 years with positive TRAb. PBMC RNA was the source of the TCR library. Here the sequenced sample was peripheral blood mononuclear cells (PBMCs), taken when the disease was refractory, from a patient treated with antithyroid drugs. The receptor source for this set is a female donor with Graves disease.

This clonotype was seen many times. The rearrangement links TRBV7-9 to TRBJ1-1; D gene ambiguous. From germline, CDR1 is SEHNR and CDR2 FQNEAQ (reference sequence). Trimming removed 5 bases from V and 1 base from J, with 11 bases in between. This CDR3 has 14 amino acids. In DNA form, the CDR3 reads TGTGCCAGCAGCCAGAATGAGCAGAACACTGAAGCTTTCTTT. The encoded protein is CASSQNEQNTEAFF.

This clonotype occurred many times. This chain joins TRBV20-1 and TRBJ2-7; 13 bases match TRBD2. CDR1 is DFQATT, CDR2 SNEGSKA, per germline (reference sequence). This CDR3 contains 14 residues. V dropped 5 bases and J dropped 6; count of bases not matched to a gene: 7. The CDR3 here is CSAGLAGELSEQYF. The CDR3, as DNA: TGCAGTGCTGGACTAGCGGGAGAGTTGAGCGAGCAGTACTTC.

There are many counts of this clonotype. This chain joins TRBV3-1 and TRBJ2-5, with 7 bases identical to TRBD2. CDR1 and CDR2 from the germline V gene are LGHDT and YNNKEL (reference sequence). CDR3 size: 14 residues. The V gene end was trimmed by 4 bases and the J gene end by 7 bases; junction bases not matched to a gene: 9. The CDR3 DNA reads TGTGCCAGCAGCCTGGGACTATCGGGTGGGACCCAGTACTTC. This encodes CASSLGLSGGTQYF.

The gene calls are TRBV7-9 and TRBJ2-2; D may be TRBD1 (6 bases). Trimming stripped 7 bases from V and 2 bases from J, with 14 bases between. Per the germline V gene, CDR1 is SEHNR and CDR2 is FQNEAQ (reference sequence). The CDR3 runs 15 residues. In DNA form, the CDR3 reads TGTGCCAGCAAACTAACCGGGACAAACACCGGGGAGCTGTTTTTT. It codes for CASKLTGTNTGELFF. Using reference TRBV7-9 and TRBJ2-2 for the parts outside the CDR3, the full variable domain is DTGVSQNPRHKITKRGQNVTFRCDPISEHNRLYWYRQTLGQGPEFLTYFQNEAQLEKSRLLSDRFSAERPKGSFSTLEIQRTEQGDSAMYLCASKLTGTNTGELFFGEGSRLTVL.

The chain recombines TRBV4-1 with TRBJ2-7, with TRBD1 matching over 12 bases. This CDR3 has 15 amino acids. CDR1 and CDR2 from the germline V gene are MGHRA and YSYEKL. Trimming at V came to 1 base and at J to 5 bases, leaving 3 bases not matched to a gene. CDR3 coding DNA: TGCGCCAGCAGCCAAGTGTGGGACAGGGGGCACGAGCAGTACTTC. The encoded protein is CASSQVWDRGHEQYF.

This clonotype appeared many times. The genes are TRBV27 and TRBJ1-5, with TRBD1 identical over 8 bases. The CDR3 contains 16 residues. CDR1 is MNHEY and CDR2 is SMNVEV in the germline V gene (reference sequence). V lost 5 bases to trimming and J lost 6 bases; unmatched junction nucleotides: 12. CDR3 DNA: TGTGCCAGCAGTAACCTCGGACAGGGACTTGGTCAGCCCCAGCATTTT. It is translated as CASSNLGQGLGQPQHF.

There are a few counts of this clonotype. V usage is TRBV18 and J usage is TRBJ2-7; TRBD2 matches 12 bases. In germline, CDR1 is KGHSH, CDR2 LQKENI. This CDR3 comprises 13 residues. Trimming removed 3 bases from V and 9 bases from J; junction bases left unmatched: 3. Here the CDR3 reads CASSPGLAGPQYF. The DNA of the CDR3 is TGTGCCAGCTCACCGGGACTAGCGGGCCCGCAGTACTTC.

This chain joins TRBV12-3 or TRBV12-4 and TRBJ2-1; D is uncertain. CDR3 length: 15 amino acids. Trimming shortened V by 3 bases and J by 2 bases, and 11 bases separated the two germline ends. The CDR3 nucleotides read TGTGCCAGCAGTTTGCAGGCAGATGCCTACAATGAGCAGTTCTTC. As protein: CASSLQADAYNEQFF.

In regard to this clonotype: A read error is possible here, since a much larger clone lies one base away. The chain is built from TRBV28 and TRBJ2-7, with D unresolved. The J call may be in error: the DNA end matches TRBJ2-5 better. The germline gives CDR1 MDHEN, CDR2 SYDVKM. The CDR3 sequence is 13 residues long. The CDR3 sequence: CAGSFGSQETQYF. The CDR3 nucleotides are TGTGCCGGCAGTTTCGGCAGTCAAGAGACCCAGTACTTC.

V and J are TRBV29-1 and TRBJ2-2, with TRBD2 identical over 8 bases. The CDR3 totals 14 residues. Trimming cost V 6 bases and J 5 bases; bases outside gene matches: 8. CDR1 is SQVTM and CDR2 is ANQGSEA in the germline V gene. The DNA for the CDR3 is TGCAGCGTCGGGGGGGGCAGGCTTACCGGGGAGCTGTTTTTT. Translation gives CSVGGGRLTGELFF.

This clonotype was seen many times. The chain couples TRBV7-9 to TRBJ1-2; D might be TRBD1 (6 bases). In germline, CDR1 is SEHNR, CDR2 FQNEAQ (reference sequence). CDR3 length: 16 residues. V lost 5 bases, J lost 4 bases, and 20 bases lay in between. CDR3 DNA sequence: TGTGCCAGCAGCCCGCACAATCAACCGGGGGCCTATGGCTACACCTTC. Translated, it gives CASSPHNQPGAYGYTF.

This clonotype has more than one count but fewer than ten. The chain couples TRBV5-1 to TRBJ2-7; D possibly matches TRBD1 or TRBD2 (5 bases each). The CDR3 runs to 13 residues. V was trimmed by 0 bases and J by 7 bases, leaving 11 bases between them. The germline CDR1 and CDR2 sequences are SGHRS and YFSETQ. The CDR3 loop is CASSLVSEGEQYF. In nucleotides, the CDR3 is TGCGCCAGCAGCTTGGTATCTGAGGGGGAGCAGTACTTC. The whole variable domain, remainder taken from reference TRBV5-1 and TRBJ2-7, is KAGVTQTPRYLIKTRGQQVTLSCSPISGHRSVSWYQQTPGQGLQFLFEYFSETQRNKGNFPGRFSGRQFSNSRSEMNVSTLELGDSALYLCASSLVSEGEQYFGPGTRLTVT.

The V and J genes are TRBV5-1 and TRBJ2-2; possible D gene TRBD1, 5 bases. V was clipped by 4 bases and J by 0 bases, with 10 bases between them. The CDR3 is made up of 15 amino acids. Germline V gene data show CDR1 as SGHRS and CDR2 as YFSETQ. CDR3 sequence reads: CASSIQATNTGELFF. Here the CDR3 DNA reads TGCGCCAGCAGCATACAGGCAACGAACACCGGGGAGCTGTTTTTT.

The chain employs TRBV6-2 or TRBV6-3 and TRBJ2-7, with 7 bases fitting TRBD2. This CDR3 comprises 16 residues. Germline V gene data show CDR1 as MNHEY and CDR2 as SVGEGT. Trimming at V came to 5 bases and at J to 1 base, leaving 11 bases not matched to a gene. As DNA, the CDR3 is TGTGCCAGCAGTAGAGCCTCACTAGCGATATCCTACGAGCAGTACTTC. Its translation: CASSRASLAISYEQYF.

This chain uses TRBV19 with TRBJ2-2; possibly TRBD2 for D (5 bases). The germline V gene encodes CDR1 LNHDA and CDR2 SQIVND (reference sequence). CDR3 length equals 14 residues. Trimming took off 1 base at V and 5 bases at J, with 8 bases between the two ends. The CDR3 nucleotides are TGTGCCAGTAGTATAGGTCCGGGGACCGGGGAGCTGTTTTTT. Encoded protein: CASSIGPGTGELFF.

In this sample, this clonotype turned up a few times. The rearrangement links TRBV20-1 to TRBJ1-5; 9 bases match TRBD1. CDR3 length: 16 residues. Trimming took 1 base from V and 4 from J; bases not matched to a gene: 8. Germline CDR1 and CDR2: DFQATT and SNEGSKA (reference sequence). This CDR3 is CSARGQDRGLNQPQHF. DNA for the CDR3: TGCAGTGCTAGAGGGCAGGACAGGGGTCTTAATCAGCCCCAGCATTTT.

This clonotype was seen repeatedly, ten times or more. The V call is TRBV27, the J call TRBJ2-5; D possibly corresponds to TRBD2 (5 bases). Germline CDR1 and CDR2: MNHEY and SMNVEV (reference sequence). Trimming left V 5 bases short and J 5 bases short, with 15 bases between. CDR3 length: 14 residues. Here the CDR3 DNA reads TGTGCCAGCAGTCTTCGATCTTCGGGGGAGACCCAGTACTTC. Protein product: CASSLRSSGETQYF.

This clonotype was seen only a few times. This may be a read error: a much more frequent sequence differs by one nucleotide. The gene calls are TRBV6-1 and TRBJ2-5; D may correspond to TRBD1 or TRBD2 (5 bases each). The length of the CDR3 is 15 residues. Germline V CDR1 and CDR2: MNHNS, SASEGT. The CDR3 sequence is CASRMGPGTKETQCF. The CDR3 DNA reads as TGTGCCAGCAGAATGGGACCGGGAACAAAAGAGACCCAGTGCTTC.

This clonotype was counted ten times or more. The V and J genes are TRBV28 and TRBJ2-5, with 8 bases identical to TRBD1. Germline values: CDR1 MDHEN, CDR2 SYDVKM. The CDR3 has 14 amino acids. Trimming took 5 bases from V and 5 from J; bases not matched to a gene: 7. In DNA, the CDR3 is TGTGCCAGCAGTCCAGGGGGCAGGGGGGAGACCCAGTACTTC. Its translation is CASSPGGRGETQYF.